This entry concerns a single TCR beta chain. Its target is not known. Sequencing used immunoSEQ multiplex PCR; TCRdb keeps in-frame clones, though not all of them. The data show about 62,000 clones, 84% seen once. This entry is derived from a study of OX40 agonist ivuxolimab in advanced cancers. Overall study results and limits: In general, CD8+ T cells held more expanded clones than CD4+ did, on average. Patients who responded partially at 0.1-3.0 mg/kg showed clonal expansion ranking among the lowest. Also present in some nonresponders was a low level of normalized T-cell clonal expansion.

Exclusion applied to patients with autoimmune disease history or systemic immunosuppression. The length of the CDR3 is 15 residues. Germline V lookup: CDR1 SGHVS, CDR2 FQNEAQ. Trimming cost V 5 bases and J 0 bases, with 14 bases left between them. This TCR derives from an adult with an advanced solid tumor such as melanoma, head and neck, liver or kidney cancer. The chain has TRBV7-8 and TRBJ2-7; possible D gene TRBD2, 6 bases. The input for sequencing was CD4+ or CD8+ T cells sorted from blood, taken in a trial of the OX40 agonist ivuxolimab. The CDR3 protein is CASSRPGLSSYEQYF. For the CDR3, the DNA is TGTGCCAGCAGCCGTCCTGGACTAAGCTCCTACGAGCAGTACTTC.